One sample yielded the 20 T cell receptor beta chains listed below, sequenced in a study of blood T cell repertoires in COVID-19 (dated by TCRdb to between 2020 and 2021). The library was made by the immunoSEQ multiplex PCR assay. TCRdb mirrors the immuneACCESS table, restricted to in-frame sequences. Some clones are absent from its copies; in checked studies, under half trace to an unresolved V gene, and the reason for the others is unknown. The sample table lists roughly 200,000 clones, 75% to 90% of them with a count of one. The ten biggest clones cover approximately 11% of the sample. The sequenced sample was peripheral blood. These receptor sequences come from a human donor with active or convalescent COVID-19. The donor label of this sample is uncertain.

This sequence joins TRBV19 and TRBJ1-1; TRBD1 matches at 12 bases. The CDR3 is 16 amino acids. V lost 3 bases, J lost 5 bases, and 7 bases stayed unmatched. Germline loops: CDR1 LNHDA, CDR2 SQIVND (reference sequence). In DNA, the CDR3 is TGTGCCAGTAGTATCGGAAGGGACAGGGGGCGGACTGAAGCTTTCTTT. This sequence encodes CASSIGRDRGRTEAFF.

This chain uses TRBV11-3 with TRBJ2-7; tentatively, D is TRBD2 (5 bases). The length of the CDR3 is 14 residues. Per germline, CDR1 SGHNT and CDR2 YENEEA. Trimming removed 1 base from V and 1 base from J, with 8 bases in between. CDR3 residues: CASSLAAGSYEQYF. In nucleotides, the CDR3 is TGTGCCAGCAGCTTAGCGGCGGGTTCCTACGAGCAGTACTTC.

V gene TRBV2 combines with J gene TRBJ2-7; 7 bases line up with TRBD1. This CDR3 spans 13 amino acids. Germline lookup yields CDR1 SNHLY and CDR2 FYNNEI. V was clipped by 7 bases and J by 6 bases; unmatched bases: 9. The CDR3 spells CASTRQGGGEQYF. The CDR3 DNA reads TGTGCCAGCACCCGACAGGGCGGTGGCGAGCAGTACTTC.

CDR3 bases: TGTGCCAGCAGCCGAATCTTTAGCGGGGGGGCCCGTGAGACCCAGTACTTC. As protein: CASSRIFSGGARETQYF. The chain employs TRBV3-1 (or the pseudogene TRBV3-2) and TRBJ2-5; TRBD2 matches at 11 bases. The CDR3 spans 17 residues. Germline V gene data show CDR1 as LGHDT and CDR2 as YNNKEL (reference sequence). V dropped 4 bases and J dropped 5; count of bases not matched to a gene: 12.

Written as DNA, the CDR3 is TGTGCCAGTACCGGTGGGGCCCAGAAAACCTACAATGAGCAGTTCTTC. It is translated as CASTGGAQKTYNEQFF. The V gene is TRBV19, the J gene TRBJ2-1, with D perhaps matching TRBD1 (5 bases). Trimming took 7 bases from V and 2 from J, leaving 18 bases between them. Germline V CDR1 and CDR2: LNHDA, SQIVND (reference sequence). The CDR3 extends over 16 amino acids.

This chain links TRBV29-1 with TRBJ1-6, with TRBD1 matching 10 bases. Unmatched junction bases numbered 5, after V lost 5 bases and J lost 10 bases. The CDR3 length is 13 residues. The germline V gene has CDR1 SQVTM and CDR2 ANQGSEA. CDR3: CSVRQGAESPLHF. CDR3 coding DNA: TGCAGCGTTAGACAGGGGGCAGAATCACCCCTCCACTTT.

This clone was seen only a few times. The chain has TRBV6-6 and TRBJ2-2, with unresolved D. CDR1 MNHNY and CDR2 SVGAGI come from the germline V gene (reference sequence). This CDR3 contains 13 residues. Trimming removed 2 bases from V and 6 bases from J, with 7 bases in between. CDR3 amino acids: CASSYARAGELFF. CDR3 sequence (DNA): TGTGCCAGCAGTTACGCTAGAGCCGGGGAGCTGTTTTTT.

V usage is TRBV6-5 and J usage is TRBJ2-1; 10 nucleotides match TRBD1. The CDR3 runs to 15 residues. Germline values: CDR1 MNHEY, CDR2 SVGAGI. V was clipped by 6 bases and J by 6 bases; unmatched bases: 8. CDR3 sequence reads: CASRSRQGAFNEQFF. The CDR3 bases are TGTGCCAGCAGGTCAAGACAGGGGGCTTTCAATGAGCAGTTCTTC.

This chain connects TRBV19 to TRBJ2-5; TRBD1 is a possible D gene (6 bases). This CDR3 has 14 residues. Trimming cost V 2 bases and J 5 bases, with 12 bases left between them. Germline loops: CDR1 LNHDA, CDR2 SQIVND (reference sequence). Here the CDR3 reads CASSIWGQGETQYF. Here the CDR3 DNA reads TGTGCCAGTAGTATATGGGGGCAGGGGGAGACCCAGTACTTC.

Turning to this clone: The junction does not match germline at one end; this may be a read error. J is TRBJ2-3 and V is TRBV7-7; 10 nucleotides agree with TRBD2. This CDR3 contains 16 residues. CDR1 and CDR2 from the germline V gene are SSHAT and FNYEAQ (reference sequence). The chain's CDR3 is CASSLGGTSDTDTQYF. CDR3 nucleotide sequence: TGTGCTAGCAGCTTAGGAGGGACTAGCGACACAGATACGCAGTATTTT.

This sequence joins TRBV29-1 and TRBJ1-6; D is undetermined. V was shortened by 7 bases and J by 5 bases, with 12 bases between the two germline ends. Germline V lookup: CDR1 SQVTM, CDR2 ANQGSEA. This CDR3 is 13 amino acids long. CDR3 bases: TGCAGCGCAGCTATGGAGGATAATTCACCCCTCCACTTT. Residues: CSAAMEDNSPLHF.

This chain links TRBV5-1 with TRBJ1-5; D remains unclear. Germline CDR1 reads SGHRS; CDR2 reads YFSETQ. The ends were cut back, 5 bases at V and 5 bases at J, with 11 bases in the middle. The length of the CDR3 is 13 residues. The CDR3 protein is CASSEGPDQPQHF. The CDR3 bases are TGCGCCAGCAGTGAGGGCCCCGATCAGCCCCAGCATTTT.

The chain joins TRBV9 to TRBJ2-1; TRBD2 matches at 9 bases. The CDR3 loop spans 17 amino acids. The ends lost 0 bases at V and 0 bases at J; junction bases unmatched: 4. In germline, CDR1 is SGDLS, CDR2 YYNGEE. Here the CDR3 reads CASSVGSGGISYNEQFF. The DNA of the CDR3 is TGTGCCAGCAGCGTAGGGAGCGGGGGGATCTCCTACAATGAGCAGTTCTTC.

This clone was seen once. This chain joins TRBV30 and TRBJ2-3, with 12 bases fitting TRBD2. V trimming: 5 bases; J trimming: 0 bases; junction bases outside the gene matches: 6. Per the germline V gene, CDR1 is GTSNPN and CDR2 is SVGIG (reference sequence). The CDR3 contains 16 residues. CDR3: CAWFGLAGSSTDTQYF. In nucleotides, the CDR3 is TGTGCCTGGTTTGGACTAGCGGGGTCGAGCACAGATACGCAGTATTTT.

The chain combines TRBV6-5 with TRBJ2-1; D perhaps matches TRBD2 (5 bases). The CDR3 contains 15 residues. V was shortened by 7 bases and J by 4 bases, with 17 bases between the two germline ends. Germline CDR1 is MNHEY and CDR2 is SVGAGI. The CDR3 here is CASNSDSLIYNEQFF. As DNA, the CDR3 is TGTGCCAGCAATTCGGACTCCCTAATTTACAATGAGCAGTTCTTC.

The CDR3 sequence: CASSLAAEFSDTQYF. In nucleotides, the CDR3 is TGTGCCAGCAGCTTAGCAGCCGAGTTTTCAGATACGCAGTATTTT. V gene TRBV7-2 combines with J gene TRBJ2-3; no reliable D call. Per germline, CDR1 SGHTA and CDR2 FQGNSA. Deletions cut 0 bases from V and 4 bases from J, with 11 bases between. The length of the CDR3 is 15 residues.

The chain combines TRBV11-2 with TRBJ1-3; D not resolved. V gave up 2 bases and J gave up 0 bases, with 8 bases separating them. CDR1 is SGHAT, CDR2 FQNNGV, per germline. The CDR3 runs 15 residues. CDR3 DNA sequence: TGTGCCAGCAGCTTACTTTACAGCTCTGGAAACACCATATATTTT. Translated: CASSLLYSSGNTIYF.

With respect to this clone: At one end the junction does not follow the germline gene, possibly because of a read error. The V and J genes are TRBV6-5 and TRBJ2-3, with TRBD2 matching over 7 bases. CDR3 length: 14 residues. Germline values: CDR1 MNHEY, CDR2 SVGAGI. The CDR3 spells CASSYSRVVTSSIF. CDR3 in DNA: TGTGCCAGCAGTTACTCGAGGGTGGTGACTAGCTCCATTTTT.

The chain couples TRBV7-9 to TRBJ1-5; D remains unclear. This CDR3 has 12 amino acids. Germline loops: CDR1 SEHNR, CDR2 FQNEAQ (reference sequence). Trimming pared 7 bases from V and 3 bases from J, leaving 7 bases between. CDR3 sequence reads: CASMRDNQPQHF. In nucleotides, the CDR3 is TGTGCCAGCATGAGGGACAATCAGCCCCAGCATTTT. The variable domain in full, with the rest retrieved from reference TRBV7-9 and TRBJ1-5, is DTGVSQNPRHKITKRGQNVTFRCDPISEHNRLYWYRQTLGQGPEFLTYFQNEAQLEKSRLLSDRFSAERPKGSFSTLEIQRTEQGDSAMYLCASMRDNQPQHFGDGTRLSIL.

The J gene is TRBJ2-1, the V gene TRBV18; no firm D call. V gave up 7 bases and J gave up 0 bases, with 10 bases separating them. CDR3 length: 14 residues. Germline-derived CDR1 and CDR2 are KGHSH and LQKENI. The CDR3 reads CASFQAPSYNEQFF. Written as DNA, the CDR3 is TGTGCCAGCTTCCAGGCCCCCTCCTACAATGAGCAGTTCTTC.